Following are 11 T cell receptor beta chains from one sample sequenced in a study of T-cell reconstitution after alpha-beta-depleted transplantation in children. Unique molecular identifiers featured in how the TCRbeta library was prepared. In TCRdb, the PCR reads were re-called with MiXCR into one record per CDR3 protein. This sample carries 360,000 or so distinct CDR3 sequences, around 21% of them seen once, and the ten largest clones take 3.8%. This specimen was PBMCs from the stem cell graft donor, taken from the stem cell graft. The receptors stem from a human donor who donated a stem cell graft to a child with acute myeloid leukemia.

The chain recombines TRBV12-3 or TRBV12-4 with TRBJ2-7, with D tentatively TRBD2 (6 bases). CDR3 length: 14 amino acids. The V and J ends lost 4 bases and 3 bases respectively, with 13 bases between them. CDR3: CASSSPGLLYEQYF. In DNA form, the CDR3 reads TGTGCCAGCAGTTCCCCGGGACTGCTCTACGAGCAGTACTTC.

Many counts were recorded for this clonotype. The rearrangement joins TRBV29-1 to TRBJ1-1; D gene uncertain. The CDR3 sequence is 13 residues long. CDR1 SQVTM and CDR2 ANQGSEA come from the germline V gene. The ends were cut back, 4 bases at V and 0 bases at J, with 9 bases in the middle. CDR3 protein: CSVGEFMNTEAFF. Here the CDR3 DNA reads TGCAGCGTTGGGGAGTTCATGAACACTGAAGCTTTCTTT.

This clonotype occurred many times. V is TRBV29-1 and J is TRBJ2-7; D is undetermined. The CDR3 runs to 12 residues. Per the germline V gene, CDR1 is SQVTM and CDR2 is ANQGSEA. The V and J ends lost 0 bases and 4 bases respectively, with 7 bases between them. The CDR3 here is CSVEDSQYEQYF. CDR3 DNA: TGCAGCGTTGAAGACAGCCAATACGAGCAGTACTTC.

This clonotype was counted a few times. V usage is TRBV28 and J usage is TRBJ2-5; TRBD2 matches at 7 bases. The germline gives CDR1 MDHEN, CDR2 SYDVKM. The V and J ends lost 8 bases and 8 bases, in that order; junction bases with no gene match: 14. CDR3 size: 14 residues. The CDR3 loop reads CASVTSGTGTTQYF. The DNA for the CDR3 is TGTGCCAGCGTCACAAGCGGGACGGGCACCACCCAGTACTTC.

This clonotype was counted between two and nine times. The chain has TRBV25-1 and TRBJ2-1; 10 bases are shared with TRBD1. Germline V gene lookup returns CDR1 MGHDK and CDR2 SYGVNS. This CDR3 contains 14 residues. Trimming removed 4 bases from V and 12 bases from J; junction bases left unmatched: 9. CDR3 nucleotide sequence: TGTGCCAGCAGTGGGGACAGGGGCGGTCAGGGGCAGTTCTTC. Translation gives CASSGDRGGQGQFF. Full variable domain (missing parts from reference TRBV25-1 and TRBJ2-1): EADIYQTPRYLVIGTGKKITLECSQTMGHDKMYWYQQDPGMELHLIHYSYGVNSTEKGDLSSESTVSRIRTEHFPLTLESARPSHTSQYLCASSGDRGGQGQFFGPGTRLTVL.

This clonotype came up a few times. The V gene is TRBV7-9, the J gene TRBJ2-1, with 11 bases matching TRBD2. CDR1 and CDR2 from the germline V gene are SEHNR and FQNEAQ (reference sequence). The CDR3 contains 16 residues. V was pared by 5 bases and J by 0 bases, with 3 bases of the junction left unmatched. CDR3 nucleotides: TGTGCCAGCAGCCGACTAGCGGGGAGCTCCTACAATGAGCAGTTCTTC. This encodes CASSRLAGSSYNEQFF.

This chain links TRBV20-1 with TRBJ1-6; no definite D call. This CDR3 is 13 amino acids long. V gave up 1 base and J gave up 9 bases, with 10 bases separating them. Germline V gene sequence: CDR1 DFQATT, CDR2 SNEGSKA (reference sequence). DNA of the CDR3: TGCAGTGCTAGAGTGGCCTTTGGTTCACCCCTCCACTTT. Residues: CSARVAFGSPLHF.

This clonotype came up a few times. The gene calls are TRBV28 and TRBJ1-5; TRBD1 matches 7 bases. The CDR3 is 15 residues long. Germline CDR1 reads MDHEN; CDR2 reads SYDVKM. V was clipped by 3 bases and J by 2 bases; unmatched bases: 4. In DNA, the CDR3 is TGTGCCAGCAGTTTTCACGGACAGGGCAATCAGCCCCAGCATTTT. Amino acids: CASSFHGQGNQPQHF.

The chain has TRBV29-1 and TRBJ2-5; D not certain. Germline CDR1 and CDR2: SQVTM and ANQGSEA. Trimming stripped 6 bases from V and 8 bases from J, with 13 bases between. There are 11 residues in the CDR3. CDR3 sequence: CSVLGRETQYF. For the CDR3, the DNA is TGCAGCGTCCTGGGAAGGGAAACCCAGTACTTC.

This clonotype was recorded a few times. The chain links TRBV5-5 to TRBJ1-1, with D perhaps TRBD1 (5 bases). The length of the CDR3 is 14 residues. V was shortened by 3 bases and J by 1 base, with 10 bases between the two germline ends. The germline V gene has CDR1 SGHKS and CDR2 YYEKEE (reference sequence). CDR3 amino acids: CASSSGHTNTEAFF. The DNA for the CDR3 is TGTGCCAGCAGCTCCGGACATACGAACACTGAAGCTTTCTTT.

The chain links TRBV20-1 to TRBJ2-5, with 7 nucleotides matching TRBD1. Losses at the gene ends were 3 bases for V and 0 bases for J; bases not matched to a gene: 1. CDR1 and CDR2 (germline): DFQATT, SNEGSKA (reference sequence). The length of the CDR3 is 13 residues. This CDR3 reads CSARGQNQETQYF. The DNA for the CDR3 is TGCAGTGCTAGGGGACAGAACCAAGAGACCCAGTACTTC.